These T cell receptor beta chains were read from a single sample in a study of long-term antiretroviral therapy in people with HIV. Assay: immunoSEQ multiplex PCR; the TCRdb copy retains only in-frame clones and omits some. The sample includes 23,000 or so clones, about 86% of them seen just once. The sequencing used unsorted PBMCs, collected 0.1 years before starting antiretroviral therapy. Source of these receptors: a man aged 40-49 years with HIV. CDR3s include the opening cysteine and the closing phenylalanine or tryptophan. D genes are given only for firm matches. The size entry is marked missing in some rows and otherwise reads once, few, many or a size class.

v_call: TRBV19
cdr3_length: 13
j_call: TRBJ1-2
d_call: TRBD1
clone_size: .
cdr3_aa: CATQWQGDYGYTF
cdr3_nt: TGTGCCACCCAATGGCAGGGGGATTATGGCTACACCTTC

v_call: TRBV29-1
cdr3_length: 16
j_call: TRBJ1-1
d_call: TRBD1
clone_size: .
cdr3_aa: CSVEFRGQNLNTEAFF
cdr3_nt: TGCAGCGTTGAATTTCGGGGACAGAACTTGAACACTGAAGCTTTCTTT

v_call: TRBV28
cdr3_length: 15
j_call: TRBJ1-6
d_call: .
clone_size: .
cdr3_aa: CASSLGAVNNSPLHF
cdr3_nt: TGTGCCAGCAGTTTAGGTGCAGTTAATAATTCACCCCTCCACTTT

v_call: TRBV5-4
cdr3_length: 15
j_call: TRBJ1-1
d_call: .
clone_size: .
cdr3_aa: CASSFYQGWDTEAFF
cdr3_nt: TGTGCCAGCAGCTTTTACCAGGGGTGGGACACTGAAGCTTTCTTT

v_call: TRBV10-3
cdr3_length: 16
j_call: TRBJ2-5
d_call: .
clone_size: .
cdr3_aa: CAIGRDIGGNQETQYF
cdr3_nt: TGTGCCATCGGCCGGGACATTGGGGGGAACCAAGAGACCCAGTACTTC

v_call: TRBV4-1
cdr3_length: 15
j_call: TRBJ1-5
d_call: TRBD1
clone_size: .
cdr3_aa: CASRDRGSSNQPQHF
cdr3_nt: TGCGCCAGCAGGGACAGGGGGAGTAGCAATCAGCCCCAGCATTTT

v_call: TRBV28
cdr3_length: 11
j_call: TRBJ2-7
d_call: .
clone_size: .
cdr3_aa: CASSSEYEQYF
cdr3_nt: TGTGCCAGCAGTTCAGAGTACGAGCAGTACTTC

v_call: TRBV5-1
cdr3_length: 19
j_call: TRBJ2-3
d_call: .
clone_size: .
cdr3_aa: CASSLRGQVPTSSTDTQYF
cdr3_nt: TGCGCCAGCAGCCTCCGGGGGCAGGTTCCAACTTCTAGCACAGATACGCAGTATTTT

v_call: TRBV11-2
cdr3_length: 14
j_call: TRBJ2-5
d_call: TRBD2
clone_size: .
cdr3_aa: CASSLAGGSKTQYF
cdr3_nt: TGTGCCAGCAGCTTAGCGGGAGGGTCAAAGACCCAGTACTTC

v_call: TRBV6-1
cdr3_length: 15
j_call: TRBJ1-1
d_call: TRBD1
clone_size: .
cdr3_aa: CASSSGQGYGTEAFF
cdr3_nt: TGTGCCAGCAGTTCGGGACAGGGGTACGGCACTGAAGCTTTCTTT

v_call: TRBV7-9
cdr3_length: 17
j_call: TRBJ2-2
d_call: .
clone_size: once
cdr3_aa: CASSPNSGTLNTGELFF
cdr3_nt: TGTGCCAGCAGCCCAAACTCCGGGACATTAAACACCGGGGAGCTGTTTTTT

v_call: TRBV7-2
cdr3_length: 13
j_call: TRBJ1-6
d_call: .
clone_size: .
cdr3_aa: CASSLAGDSPLHF
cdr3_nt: TGTGCCAGCAGCTTAGCCGGGGATTCACCCCTCCACTTT

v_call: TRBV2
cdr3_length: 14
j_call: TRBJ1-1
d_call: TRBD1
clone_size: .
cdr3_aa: CASRAGTGQLEAFF
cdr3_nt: TGTGCCAGCAGAGCCGGGACAGGCCAGTTGGAAGCTTTCTTT

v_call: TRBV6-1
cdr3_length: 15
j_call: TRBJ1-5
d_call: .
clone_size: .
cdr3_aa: CASSALRGSNQPQHF
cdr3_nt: TGTGCCAGCAGTGCCCTCCGGGGGAGCAATCAGCCCCAGCATTTT

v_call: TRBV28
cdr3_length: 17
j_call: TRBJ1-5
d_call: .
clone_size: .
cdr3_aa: CASSLMARGAGNQPQHF
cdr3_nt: TGTGCCAGCAGTTTAATGGCCCGGGGGGCCGGCAATCAGCCCCAGCATTTT

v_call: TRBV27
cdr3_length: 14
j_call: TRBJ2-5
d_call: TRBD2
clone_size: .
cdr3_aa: CASSWRERGETQYF
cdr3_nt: TGTGCCAGCAGTTGGCGGGAGCGGGGAGAGACCCAGTACTTC

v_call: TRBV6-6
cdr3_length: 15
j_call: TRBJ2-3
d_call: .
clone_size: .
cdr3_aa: CASSYSVFPTDTQYF
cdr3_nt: TGTGCCAGCAGTTACTCGGTCTTCCCCACAGATACGCAGTATTTT

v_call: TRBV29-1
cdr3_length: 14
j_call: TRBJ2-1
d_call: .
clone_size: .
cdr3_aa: CSVESAGLYNEQFF
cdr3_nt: TGCAGCGTTGAATCGGCGGGCCTTTACAATGAGCAGTTCTTC

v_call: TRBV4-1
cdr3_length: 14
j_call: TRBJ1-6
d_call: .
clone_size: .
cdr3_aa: CASGQLAYNSPLHF
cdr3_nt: TGCGCCAGCGGGCAGCTGGCTTATAATTCACCCCTCCACTTT

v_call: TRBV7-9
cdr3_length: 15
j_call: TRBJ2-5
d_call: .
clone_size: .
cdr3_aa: CASSSRGGVQETQYF
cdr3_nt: TGTGCCAGCAGCTCGAGGGGGGGCGTTCAAGAGACCCAGTACTTC

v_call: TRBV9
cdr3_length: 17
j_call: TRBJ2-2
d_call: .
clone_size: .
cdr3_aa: CASSGSLLRKNTGELFF
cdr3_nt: TGTGCCAGCAGCGGATCACTGTTGCGGAAGAACACCGGGGAGCTGTTTTTT

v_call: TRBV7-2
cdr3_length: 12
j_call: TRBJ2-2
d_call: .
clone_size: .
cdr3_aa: CASSRFTGELFF
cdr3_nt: TGTGCCAGCAGCCGCTTCACCGGGGAGCTGTTTTTT

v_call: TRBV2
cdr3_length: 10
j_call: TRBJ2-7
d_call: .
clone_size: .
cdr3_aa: CASSDYEQYF
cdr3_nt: TGTGCCAGCAGTGATTACGAGCAGTACTTC

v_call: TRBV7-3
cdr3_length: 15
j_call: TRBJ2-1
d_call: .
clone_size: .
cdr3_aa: CASSLSGALGTEQFF
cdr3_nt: TGTGCCAGCAGCTTATCCGGGGCGTTAGGCACTGAGCAGTTCTTC

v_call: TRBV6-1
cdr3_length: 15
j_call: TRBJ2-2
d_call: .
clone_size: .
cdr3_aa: CASTPGAPNTGELFF
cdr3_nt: TGTGCCAGCACCCCAGGGGCTCCGAACACCGGGGAGCTGTTTTTT

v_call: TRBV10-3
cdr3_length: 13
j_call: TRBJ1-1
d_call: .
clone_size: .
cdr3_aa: CAITGAANTEAFF
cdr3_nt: TGTGCCATCACGGGAGCAGCGAACACTGAAGCTTTCTTT

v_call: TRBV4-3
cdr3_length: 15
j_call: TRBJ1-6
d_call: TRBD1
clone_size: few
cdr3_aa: CASSQDHNRGSPLHF
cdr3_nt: TGCGCCAGCAGCCAAGACCACAACAGGGGTTCACCCCTCCACTTT

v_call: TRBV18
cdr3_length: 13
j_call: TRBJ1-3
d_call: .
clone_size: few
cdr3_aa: CASSPVSGNTIYF
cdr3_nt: TGTGCCAGCTCACCAGTCTCTGGAAACACCATATATTTT

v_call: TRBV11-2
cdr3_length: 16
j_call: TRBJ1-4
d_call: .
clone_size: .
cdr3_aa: CASSFGSNPLREKLFF
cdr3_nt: TGTGCCAGCAGCTTCGGCTCGAACCCCCTAAGAGAAAAACTGTTTTTT

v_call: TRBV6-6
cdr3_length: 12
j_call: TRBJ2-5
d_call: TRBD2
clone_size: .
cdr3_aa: CASTSGGETQYF
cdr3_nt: TGTGCCAGCACTAGCGGGGGTGAGACCCAGTACTTC

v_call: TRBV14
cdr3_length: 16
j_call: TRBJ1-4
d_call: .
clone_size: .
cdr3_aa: CASSPRQQTTNEKLFF
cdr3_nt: TGTGCCAGCAGCCCCCGACAGCAGACAACTAATGAAAAACTGTTTTTT

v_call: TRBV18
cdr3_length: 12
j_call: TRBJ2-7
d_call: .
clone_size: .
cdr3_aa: CASSSATWEQYF
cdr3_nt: TGTGCCAGCTCCAGTGCGACCTGGGAGCAGTACTTC

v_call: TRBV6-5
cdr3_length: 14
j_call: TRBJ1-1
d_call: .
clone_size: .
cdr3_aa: CASSPGTFRTEAFF
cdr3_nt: TGTGCCAGCAGCCCCGGGACCTTCCGAACCGAAGCTTTCTTT

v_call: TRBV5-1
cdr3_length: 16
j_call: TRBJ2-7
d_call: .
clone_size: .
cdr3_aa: CASSFRSQGTSYEQYF
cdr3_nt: TGCGCCAGCAGCTTTCGGTCTCAGGGGACATCCTACGAGCAGTACTTC